This passage covers 28 T cell receptor beta chains from one sample sequenced in a study of blood T cell repertoires in COVID-19. Clones were sequenced by immunoSEQ multiplex PCR, and TCRdb holds only the in-frame ones, with some missing. The sample has about 75,000 clones, roughly 90% seen once. The specimen was peripheral blood. All receptors derive from a human donor in a cohort sampled during active COVID-19.

This clone was counted once. The V and J genes are TRBV7-2 and TRBJ2-4; 7 bases are a match to TRBD2. The CDR3 extends over 14 amino acids. Germline lookup yields CDR1 SGHTA and CDR2 FQGNSA. Trimming at V came to 1 base and at J to 3 bases, leaving 0 bases not matched to a gene. Here the CDR3 reads CASSLGTSKNIQYF. The CDR3 DNA sequence: TGTGCCAGCAGCTTAGGGACTAGCAAAAACATTCAGTACTTC.

With regard to this clone: The sample holds other DNA sequences that translate to the same CDR3. The genes are TRBV3-1 (or the pseudogene TRBV3-2) and TRBJ1-1; 7 nucleotides match TRBD1. The CDR3 contains 14 residues. V was pared by 1 base and J by 5 bases, with 4 bases of the junction left unmatched. From germline, CDR1 is LGHDT and CDR2 YNNKEL (reference sequence). The CDR3 reads CASSQGTGRTEAFF. The CDR3 DNA follows: TGTGCCAGCAGCCAAGGGACAGGCAGGACTGAAGCTTTCTTT.

The CDR3 sequence is CSVGTGNLMNTEAFF. CDR3 DNA: TGCAGCGTTGGGACAGGGAATCTCATGAACACTGAAGCTTTCTTT. The chain carries TRBV29-1 and TRBJ1-1, with 8 bases matching TRBD1. The CDR3 is 15 amino acids. Losses at the gene ends were 4 bases for V and 0 bases for J; bases not matched to a gene: 7. Germline V gene data show CDR1 as SQVTM and CDR2 as ANQGSEA.

The rearrangement joins TRBV27 to TRBJ2-7, with 10 nucleotides matching TRBD2. Germline V gene lookup returns CDR1 MNHEY and CDR2 SMNVEV (reference sequence). This CDR3 is built from 15 residues. V lost 3 bases to trimming and J lost 1 base; unmatched junction nucleotides: 3. CDR3 region: CASSFSSGSSYEQYF. In nucleotides, the CDR3 is TGTGCCAGCAGTTTTTCTAGCGGGAGTTCCTACGAGCAGTACTTC.

V and J are TRBV19 and TRBJ2-2; weak D call: TRBD1 (6 bases). CDR3 length: 14 amino acids. V was cut by 6 bases and J by 1 base, with 9 bases left in between. Per germline, CDR1 LNHDA and CDR2 SQIVND (reference sequence). The CDR3 here is CASSLTGNTGELFF. The CDR3, as DNA: TGTGCCAGTAGCCTGACAGGGAACACCGGGGAGCTGTTTTTT.

The chain uses TRBV5-1 and TRBJ1-3, with 8 bases lining up with TRBD1. Unmatched junction bases numbered 3, after V lost 4 bases and J lost 0 bases. Per the germline V gene, CDR1 is SGHRS and CDR2 is YFSETQ. This CDR3 comprises 15 residues. The chain's CDR3 is CASSIGQGSGNTIYF. The CDR3 nucleotides are TGCGCCAGCAGCATCGGACAGGGCTCTGGAAACACCATATATTTT.

J is TRBJ2-3 and V is TRBV7-2; TRBD1 matches at 7 bases. This CDR3 spans 14 amino acids. Germline V gives CDR1 SGHTA, CDR2 FQGNSA. V gave up 5 bases and J gave up 0 bases; unmatched junction bases: 2. CDR3 loop: CASSRDSSTDTQYF. The CDR3 coding sequence is TGTGCCAGCAGCAGGGACAGCAGCACAGATACGCAGTATTTT.

This chain uses TRBV9 with TRBJ2-7; weak D call: TRBD2 (6 bases). Trimming left V 0 bases short and J 2 bases short, with 12 bases between. CDR3 length: 15 residues. The germline CDR1 and CDR2 sequences are SGDLS and YYNGEE. CDR3 sequence (DNA): TGTGCCAGCAGCGTAGCGGGCGGGACGACCTACGAGCAGTACTTC. Translation gives CASSVAGGTTYEQYF.

The J gene is TRBJ1-6, the V gene TRBV11-2; perhaps TRBD1 as D (6 bases). Trimming took 1 base from V and 10 from J, leaving 14 bases between them. The germline V gene has CDR1 SGHAT and CDR2 FQNNGV. CDR3 length: 15 amino acids. CDR3 sequence: CASSLGGGVGSPLHF. The CDR3 DNA reads as TGTGCCAGCAGCTTAGGGGGGGGCGTAGGATCACCCCTCCACTTT.

This rearrangement joins TRBV6-4 to TRBJ2-6, with 9 nucleotides matching TRBD1. This CDR3 is built from 16 residues. Per germline, CDR1 MRHNA and CDR2 SNTAGT. The V gene end was trimmed by 1 base and the J gene end by 2 bases; junction bases not matched to a gene: 0. In DNA form, the CDR3 reads TGTGCCAGCAGTGACTGGACAGGGGCTGGGGCCAACGTCCTGACTTTC. Translation gives CASSDWTGAGANVLTF.

J is TRBJ2-7 and V is TRBV7-8; weak D call: TRBD1 (6 bases). The CDR3 runs 15 residues. V was shortened by 4 bases and J by 2 bases, with 15 bases between the two germline ends. Germline loops: CDR1 SGHVS, CDR2 FQNEAQ. The CDR3 loop is CASSSSLGQTYEQYF. CDR3 coding DNA: TGTGCCAGCAGCTCCTCCCTAGGACAGACCTACGAGCAGTACTTC.

The chain links TRBV5-1 to TRBJ2-5, with 9 bases identical to TRBD2. This CDR3 spans 17 amino acids. V gave up 2 bases and J gave up 9 bases; unmatched junction bases: 17. Germline V gene data show CDR1 as SGHRS and CDR2 as YFSETQ. The CDR3 sequence is CASSFLPLAGTPGAQYF. Written as DNA, the CDR3 is TGCGCCAGCAGCTTCCTCCCCCTAGCGGGGACCCCCGGAGCCCAGTACTTC.

This chain links TRBV9 with TRBJ1-1; tentative D call: TRBD1 (6 bases). Germline-derived CDR1 and CDR2 are SGDLS and YYNGEE. The CDR3 extends over 15 amino acids. Trimming removed 3 bases from V and 5 bases from J, with 17 bases in between. In nucleotides, the CDR3 is TGTGCCAGCAGCGCCTGGGGAGGGGGAGGTACTGAAGCTTTCTTT. This sequence encodes CASSAWGGGGTEAFF.

The chain has TRBV19 and TRBJ1-3; maybe TRBD1 (5 bases). V lost 5 bases and J lost 2, with 13 bases in between. This CDR3 is built from 15 residues. Germline loops: CDR1 LNHDA, CDR2 SQIVND (reference sequence). The chain's CDR3 is CASSEETDPGNTIYF. DNA of the CDR3: TGTGCCAGTAGTGAGGAGACAGATCCTGGAAACACCATATATTTT. Combining the CDR3 with reference TRBV19 and TRBJ1-3 gives the whole variable domain DGGITQSPKYLFRKEGQNVTLSCEQNLNHDAMYWYRQDPGQGLRLIYYSQIVNDFQKGDIAEGYSVSREKKESFPLTVTSAQKNPTAFYLCASSEETDPGNTIYFGEGSWLTVV.

There are a few counts of this clone. This chain links TRBV5-4 with TRBJ1-3; D remains unclear. The CDR3 contains 13 residues. V lost 4 bases to trimming and J lost 4 bases, with 9 bases between them. Germline CDR1 is SGHNT and CDR2 is YYREEE (reference sequence). DNA of the CDR3: TGTGCCAGCAGCCCCGACACGGGAAACACCATATATTTT. Translated: CASSPDTGNTIYF. Looking up the rest from reference TRBV5-4 and TRBJ1-3 gives the full variable domain: ETGVTQSPTHLIKTRGQQVTLRCSSQSGHNTVSWYQQALGQGPQFIFQYYREEENGRGNFPPRFSGLQFPNYSSELNVNALELDDSALYLCASSPDTGNTIYFGEGSWLTVV.

The CDR3 nucleotides are TGTGCCAGCAGCCAAGGTTGGCTAGCGAATGAGCAGTTCTTC. Its protein is CASSQGWLANEQFF. The chain links TRBV3-1 (or the pseudogene TRBV3-2) to TRBJ2-1, with a weak D call TRBD2 (6 bases). The V end was cut by 1 base, the J end by 7 bases, with 11 bases between. Germline V CDR1 and CDR2: LGHDT, YNNKEL (reference sequence). The CDR3 has 14 residues.

The chain is built from TRBV29-1 and TRBJ2-7, with 9 positions matching TRBD1. The germline gives CDR1 SQVTM, CDR2 ANQGSEA. The CDR3 has 13 residues. After removal of 6 bases from V and 1 base from J, the junction contained 4 bases not matched to a gene. The DNA for the CDR3 is TGCAGCGTCCGACAGGGGGAATCCTACGAGCAGTACTTC. Its translation is CSVRQGESYEQYF.

The rearrangement joins TRBV19 to TRBJ1-5, with 9 nucleotides matching TRBD1. Per the germline V gene, CDR1 is LNHDA and CDR2 is SQIVND (reference sequence). The CDR3 is made up of 13 amino acids. With V trimmed by 5 bases and J by 5 bases, 1 base remained unmatched. The CDR3 coding sequence is TGTGCCAGTAGTGGGACAGGGCATCAGCCCCAGCATTTT. This encodes CASSGTGHQPQHF.

This clone was seen only once. J is TRBJ1-4 and V is TRBV4-1, with a possible D match to TRBD1 (6 bases). Looked up from germline, CDR1 is MGHRA and CDR2 is YSYEKL. V was cut by 3 bases and J by 5 bases, with 13 bases left in between. The CDR3 length is 15 residues. The CDR3, as DNA: TGCGCCAGCAGCCAGGCAGGGGCCTCCAATGAAAAACTGTTTTTT. Translated: CASSQAGASNEKLFF.

The CDR3 loop is CASRPGVWMGGYTF. CDR3 nucleotide sequence: TGTGCCAGCAGACCCGGGGTGTGGATGGGGGGCTACACCTTC. The chain is built from TRBV5-6 and TRBJ1-2; D gene unclear. Germline CDR1 reads SGHDT; CDR2 reads YYEEEE. V gave up 5 bases and J gave up 8 bases, with 19 bases separating them. The CDR3 is 14 residues long.

The V and J genes are TRBV7-9 and TRBJ1-2; 7 bases align to TRBD1. With 1 base clipped from V and 3 bases from J, the junction kept 8 bases outside the gene matches. Germline V gives CDR1 SEHNR, CDR2 FQNEAQ (reference sequence). CDR3 length equals 16 residues. The CDR3 region is CASSLVPGGIHYGYTF. The CDR3 nucleotides read TGTGCCAGCAGCTTAGTACCAGGGGGGATTCACTATGGCTACACCTTC.

This clone has just a few counts. V gene TRBV19 combines with J gene TRBJ1-6, with 7 bases identical to TRBD1. V was clipped by 4 bases and J by 2 bases; unmatched bases: 5. Germline assignment: CDR1 LNHDA and CDR2 SQIVND (reference sequence). The CDR3 loop spans 16 amino acids. CDR3: CASSTRDRAYNSPLHF. The CDR3 DNA sequence: TGTGCCAGTAGTACGAGAGACAGGGCCTATAATTCACCCCTCCACTTT. Using reference TRBV19 and TRBJ1-6 for the parts outside the CDR3, the full variable domain is DGGITQSPKYLFRKEGQNVTLSCEQNLNHDAMYWYRQDPGQGLRLIYYSQIVNDFQKGDIAEGYSVSREKKESFPLTVTSAQKNPTAFYLCASSTRDRAYNSPLHFGNGTRLTVT.

The V call is TRBV12-2, the J call TRBJ2-5; the table's D call, TRBD1, was not checked against the DNA. TRBV12-2 is given as a pseudogene. This CDR3 has 17 amino acids. DNA of the CDR3: TGTGCAAGTCGCAACGGAAAGGCAGGGTTTCGCCAAGAGACCCAGTACTTC. It codes for CASRNGKAGFRQETQYF.

V is TRBV4-3 and J is TRBJ2-5; possible D gene TRBD2, 5 bases. The CDR3 runs 15 residues. Germline V gene data show CDR1 as LGHNA and CDR2 as YSLEER. Deletions cut 1 base from V and 5 bases from J, with 14 bases between. The CDR3 loop is CASSQVGVARETQYF. Written as DNA, the CDR3 is TGCGCCAGCAGCCAAGTTGGGGTAGCGAGGGAGACCCAGTACTTC.

A single count supports this clone. The chain employs TRBV3-1 (or the pseudogene TRBV3-2) and TRBJ1-1; no reliable D call. CDR1 and CDR2 (germline): LGHDT, YNNKEL (reference sequence). The CDR3 loop spans 14 amino acids. V dropped 0 bases and J dropped 1 base, with 6 bases sitting between them. Here the CDR3 DNA reads TGTGCCAGCAGCCAAGATAACAAGAACACTGAAGCTTTCTTT. Protein: CASSQDNKNTEAFF.

The CDR3 protein is CASLSGGPSTDTQYF. The CDR3 nucleotides read TGTGCCAGCCTATCGGGAGGTCCTAGCACAGATACGCAGTATTTT. The J gene is TRBJ2-3, the V gene TRBV6-5; 7 bases are shared with TRBD2. The CDR3 loop spans 15 amino acids. CDR1 is MNHEY and CDR2 is SVGAGI in the germline V gene. With V trimmed by 8 bases and J by 0 bases, 8 bases remained unmatched.

This clone was counted a few times. The chain has TRBV4-3 and TRBJ2-7; D call uncertain. V was trimmed by 3 bases and J by 2 bases, leaving 8 bases between them. CDR1 is LGHNA, CDR2 YSLEER, per germline. The CDR3 runs 13 residues. The CDR3 reads CASSQRSAYEQYF. CDR3 in DNA: TGCGCCAGCAGCCAGAGGAGTGCCTACGAGCAGTACTTC.

The chain uses TRBV19 and TRBJ2-1; possible D gene TRBD2, 5 bases. This CDR3 contains 15 residues. Germline CDR1 is LNHDA and CDR2 is SQIVND (reference sequence). V lost 6 bases, J lost 2 bases, and 14 bases lay in between. The CDR3 is CASSSPGSPYNEQFF. As DNA, the CDR3 is TGTGCCAGTAGCAGCCCGGGGTCACCCTACAATGAGCAGTTCTTC. Using reference TRBV19 and TRBJ2-1 for the parts outside the CDR3, the full variable domain is DGGITQSPKYLFRKEGQNVTLSCEQNLNHDAMYWYRQDPGQGLRLIYYSQIVNDFQKGDIAEGYSVSREKKESFPLTVTSAQKNPTAFYLCASSSPGSPYNEQFFGPGTRLTVL.